In its sample, the clone carrying this T cell receptor (beta chain) was seen many times. What it recognizes is unknown. The record originates from a study of Graves' ophthalmopathy and Graves' hyperthyroidism. The CDR3 contains 15 residues. V shed 6 bases, J shed 1 base, and the junction held 8 bases outside the gene matches. CDR1 SGHTA and CDR2 FQGNSA come from the germline V gene. Study outcomes and limitations: Most expanded clonotypes from thyroid (those above 0.001 frequency) were also found in blood. Separation of ophthalmopathy from stable hyperthyroidism was achieved by a 13-signature model, at 85% to 90% sensitivity and roughly 77% specificity.

RNA transcripts served as template for amplifying TCR beta CDR3 sequences. After a first-round RT-PCR with HTBI primers, a second-round multiplex PCR was run. Using its own MiXCR run on the multiplex PCR reads, TCRdb lists one record per CDR3 protein. Found here are under 350,000 distinct CDR3 sequences, under 20% of them singletons; the top ten hold 9% to 15%. Sequencing was done on a sample of peripheral blood. The chain combines TRBV7-2 with TRBJ2-7; TRBD2 aligns across 8 bases. This TCR was recovered from an adult man with Graves' ophthalmopathy. The CDR3 protein is CASSLTTSGSYEQYF. As DNA, the CDR3 is TGTGCCAGCAGTCTCACTACTAGCGGTTCCTACGAGCAGTACTTC.